Listed below are T cell receptor beta chains from one sample, sequenced in a study of blood T cell repertoires in COVID-19. The repertoire was sequenced with immunoSEQ multiplex PCR; TCRdb's copy has only in-frame clones and lacks some. The sample lists fewer than 250,000 clones, roughly 82% occurring once. Sample: peripheral blood. The receptors here all came from a woman aged 70-85 years with acute or convalescent COVID-19. CDR3s include the opening cysteine and the closing phenylalanine or tryptophan. Each record gives: J gene, V gene, clone size, CDR3 protein. Expanded clones get a size class; other rows say once, few or many, or leave the size out.

TRBJ1-1 | TRBV27 | . | CASSVYRGWDTEAFF
TRBJ1-6 | TRBV6-4 | . | CASSDSPGLHSPLHF
TRBJ2-3 | TRBV24-1 | . | CATSDPTGLMGPDTQYF
TRBJ1-6 | TRBV11-2 | . | CASSSGQIARTYNSPLHF
TRBJ1-5 | TRBV7-9 | . | CASSGGLQPQHF
TRBJ2-7 | TRBV7-8 | . | CASSTTVSYEQYF
TRBJ1-5 | TRBV30 | . | CAWSGLGGASNQPQHF
TRBJ1-5 | TRBV7-2 | . | CASSPGDSNQPQHF
TRBJ2-5 | TRBV9 | once | CASSVASYGGAETQYF
TRBJ1-1 | TRBV2 | . | CASSEILANTEAFF
TRBJ1-2 | TRBV6-6 | once | CASSPGTPNLYYGYTF
TRBJ1-1 | TRBV10-3 | . | CAINQQGSGTEAFF
TRBJ2-7 | TRBV6-2/TRBV6-3 | . | CASSPALGEQYF
TRBJ1-6 | TRBV28 | . | CASGRQGTLYNSPLHF
TRBJ1-6 | TRBV4-3 | once | CASSQQRQETSSPLHF
TRBJ2-1 | TRBV11-3 | . | CASSSQGYNEQFF
TRBJ1-1 | TRBV15 | . | CATSTADLNTEAFF
TRBJ2-7 | TRBV5-4 | . | CASSLAGVDEQYF
TRBJ1-1 | TRBV5-1 | . | CASSLRSVGGAAFF
TRBJ1-1 | TRBV5-5 | . | CASSLGWLTEAFF
TRBJ1-5 | TRBV24-1 | once | CATSDSRTGPPQPQHF
TRBJ2-2 | TRBV5-4 | . | CASSPDSGELFF
TRBJ2-3 | TRBV12-3/TRBV12-4 | . | CASSLRGTDTQYF
TRBJ1-2 | TRBV28 | . | CASSVGTGVDYGYTF
TRBJ1-1 | TRBV27 | . | CASSFGTGGVRAFF
TRBJ1-5 | TRBV7-2 | . | CASSLTDRSNQPQHF
TRBJ1-5 | TRBV4-3 | . | CASSQDRNQPQHF
TRBJ1-6 | TRBV4-3 | . | CASSQARQEKAPLHF
TRBJ2-2 | TRBV19 | . | CASSTGTGDIGELFF
TRBJ1-1 | TRBV28 | . | CASRADRGVANTEAFF
TRBJ1-1 | TRBV6-2/TRBV6-3 | . | CASSPDRAPLNTEAFF
TRBJ2-7 | TRBV7-2 | . | CASSLVAPYEQYF
TRBJ2-2 | TRBV9 | . | CASSVLAGGHGELFF
TRBJ1-5 | TRBV28 | few | CASFGSNQPQHF
TRBJ1-2 | TRBV2 | . | CASSPNLYGYTF
TRBJ1-6 | TRBV20-1 | . | CSASRDRGGKSYNSPLHF
TRBJ1-1 | TRBV5-5 | . | CASSLALATLYEAFF
TRBJ2-3 | TRBV7-2 | . | CASSRQGAYTDTQYF
TRBJ1-3 | TRBV28 | . | CASSLLSGAGNTIYF
TRBJ2-1 | TRBV6-2/TRBV6-3 | . | CASSHDRYNEQFF
TRBJ1-5 | TRBV2 | . | CASSVDSNQPQHF
TRBJ2-3 | TRBV30 | . | CAWTRTSGGLDTQYF
TRBJ2-7 | TRBV6-2/TRBV6-3 | . | CASSYSGLSYEQYF
TRBJ1-2 | TRBV9 | . | CASSVDPGVIYGYTF